One TCR beta chain is described in this entry. This record belongs to a study of early stage breast cancer tumors. This CDR3 comprises 13 residues. From germline, CDR1 is SQVTM and CDR2 ANQGSEA. Trimming pared 6 bases from V and 2 bases from J, leaving 13 bases between. Using immunoSEQ multiplex PCR, the repertoire was profiled, and TCRdb retains in-frame clones only, with some absent. The profile shows fewer than 70,000 clones, over 80% of them singletons. The receptor's source is a person aged 35-49 years with breast cancer. The sequenced sample consisted of blood. This sequence joins TRBV29-1 and TRBJ1-2, with D maybe TRBD1 (6 bases). Here the CDR3 reads CSVLYRDNYGYTF. The CDR3 DNA reads as TGCAGCGTACTGTACAGGGACAACTATGGCTACACCTTC.